The 9 T cell receptor beta chains reported below all come from one sample, sequenced in a study of shared clonotypes between healthy human individuals. CD8 cells regarded as naive lacked CD45RO, were positively chosen for CCR7, and omitted terminally differentiated effector memory CD45RA+ cells. Assay: immunoSEQ multiplex PCR; the TCRdb copy retains only in-frame clones and omits some. This sample has about 2 million clones, with 85% to 95% found just once. The specimen was naive CD8+ T cells sorted from blood. These receptor sequences come from a man aged 18 to 29 in good health.

The chain recombines TRBV21-1 with TRBJ1-1; the table gives TRBD1 as D, unverified against the DNA. TRBV21-1 is a known pseudogene. The length of the CDR3 is 15 residues. The CDR3, as DNA: TGTGCCAGCAGTAGATCAGGGACAGGGGACACTGAAGCTTTCTTT. Its protein is CASSRSGTGDTEAFF.

The chain has TRBV12-5 and TRBJ1-2; 9 bases agree with TRBD1. The V segment lost 7 bases and the J segment 5 bases; nucleotides outside the gene matches: 5. The CDR3 runs 13 residues. Germline-derived CDR1 and CDR2 are LGHNT and FRNRAP. CDR3 DNA sequence: TGTGCTAGTGCCCATGACAGGGGGTATGGCTACACCTTC. This codes for CASAHDRGYGYTF.

The CDR3 DNA sequence: TGTGCCTGGAGTGTAGGGTGGCGGACTGAAGCTTTCTTT. This translates into CAWSVGWRTEAFF. This rearrangement joins TRBV30 to TRBJ1-1, with D unresolved. The CDR3 spans 13 residues. Trimming stripped 0 bases from V and 5 bases from J, with 10 bases between. Germline V gene data show CDR1 as GTSNPN and CDR2 as SVGIG (reference sequence).

The chain joins TRBV29-1 to TRBJ2-7; D is ambiguous. The CDR3 is made up of 11 amino acids. The V end lost 7 bases, the J end lost 2 bases, and 9 bases lay between the germline ends. Germline V gene sequence: CDR1 SQVTM, CDR2 ANQGSEA. The DNA for the CDR3 is TGCAGCGCTACGACAACCTACGAGCAGTACTTC. It translates to CSATTTYEQYF.

The gene calls are TRBV7-9 and TRBJ1-1; 8 bases are a match to TRBD1. Germline V lookup: CDR1 SEHNR, CDR2 FQNEAQ (reference sequence). CDR3 size: 12 residues. After removal of 5 bases from V and 8 bases from J, the junction contained 4 bases not matched to a gene. As DNA, the CDR3 is TGTGCCAGCAGCCTAACAGGGGGAGAAGCTTTCTTT. Translation: CASSLTGGEAFF.

The chain joins TRBV25-1 to TRBJ2-1; D unclear. The V end was cut by 6 bases, the J end by 4 bases, with 7 bases between. This CDR3 contains 12 residues. The germline V gene encodes CDR1 MGHDK and CDR2 SYGVNS. The CDR3 region is CASSVDYNEQFF. CDR3 nucleotides: TGTGCCAGCAGCGTTGATTACAATGAGCAGTTCTTC.

The chain uses TRBV30 and TRBJ1-3, with D possibly matching TRBD1 (6 bases). Germline loops: CDR1 GTSNPN, CDR2 SVGIG (reference sequence). The CDR3 runs to 15 residues. V gave up 0 bases and J gave up 2 bases, with 11 bases separating them. The CDR3 loop is CAWSVDRTAGNTIYF. For the CDR3, the DNA is TGTGCCTGGAGTGTAGACAGGACGGCTGGAAACACCATATATTTT. Based on the CDR3 plus reference TRBV30 and TRBJ1-3, the full variable domain is SQTIHQWPATLVQPVGSPLSLECTVEGTSNPNLYWYRQAAGRGLQLLFYSVGIGQISSEVPQNLSASRPQDRQFILSSKKLLLSDSGFYLCAWSVDRTAGNTIYFGEGSWLTVV.

The CDR3 is CASSWNSGGPNTGELFF. The CDR3 coding sequence is TGTGCCAGCAGTTGGAATAGCGGGGGCCCTAACACCGGGGAGCTGTTTTTT. The gene calls are TRBV2 and TRBJ2-2; 9 positions agree with TRBD2. Germline lookup yields CDR1 SNHLY and CDR2 FYNNEI. The ends lost 5 bases at V and 2 bases at J; junction bases unmatched: 9. The CDR3 is made up of 17 amino acids.

This chain joins TRBV7-6 and TRBJ1-5; D gene ambiguous. Germline assignment: CDR1 SGHVS and CDR2 FNYEAQ. The V and J ends lost 1 base and 8 bases respectively, with 18 bases between them. This CDR3 spans 16 amino acids. CDR3 DNA: TGTGCCAGCAGCTTAGTGATCAAACAAAGCGGGGAGCCCCAGCATTTT. It translates to CASSLVIKQSGEPQHF.